This TCR beta chain emerged from a study of control samples from healthy donors and cancer patients. The method was immunoSEQ multiplex PCR; TCRdb's version includes in-frame clones alone and lacks a portion of them. The sample carries approximately 210,000 clones, 91% recorded once. Trimming took 1 base from V and 2 from J, leaving 5 bases between them. The CDR3 is made up of 12 amino acids. Germline loops: CDR1 GTSNPN, CDR2 SVGIG (reference sequence). This chain connects TRBV30 to TRBJ1-2, with a possible D match to TRBD1 (5 bases). The sequenced sample was blood. The receptor's source is a man younger than 45 in good health. CDR3 bases: TGTGCCTGGAGTGGACAGAACTATGGCTACACCTTC. Amino acids: CAWSGQNYGYTF.